This entry concerns a single TCR beta chain. Its cognate antigen is unknown. The data were produced by immunoSEQ multiplex PCR, yet TCRdb's version contains in-frame clones alone and is incomplete. The profile covers approximately 170,000 clones, with more than 90% appearing a single time and 1.6% taken by the ten largest. The CDR3 extends over 17 amino acids. V was cut by 4 bases and J by 4 bases, with 21 bases left in between. Germline assignment: CDR1 SGDLS and CDR2 YYNGEE. The sample originates from a study of T cell responses to AZD1222 COVID-19 vaccine. Across the whole study: The study pooled second doses at about 4 or about 12 weeks.

Findings and limits, study-wide: Only a handful of people who got AZD1222 tested seropositive at baseline. Spike as a whole was targeted by vaccine-associated CD4 TCRs, dominant at 160-218 and 743-854. Increases in Spike-specific TCR breadth and depth were seen after two AZD1222 doses.

This receptor was taken from an adult in good health. The specimen comprised peripheral blood, sampled on day 0 of AZD1222 vaccination. V usage is TRBV9 and J usage is TRBJ2-4; D tentatively reads TRBD1 or TRBD2 (8 bases each). The CDR3: CASSREGSGGSKNIQYF. The CDR3 DNA follows: TGTGCCAGCAGCCGGGAGGGGTCAGGGGGCTCAAAAAACATTCAGTACTTC.